This T cell receptor (beta chain) appears in the sequencing data of a study of blood T cell repertoires in COVID-19. Study context: T cells, B-cell-depleted T cells, or PBMCs supplied cDNA or gDNA.

Trimming removed 7 bases at V and 7 bases at J, with 19 bases between. The CDR3 is made up of 15 amino acids. The V gene's germline CDR1 is MDHEN and CDR2 SYDVKM. Original analysis: By means of reference gene primer amplification, nucleated cell counts were estimated. Profiled with immunoSEQ multiplex PCR; TCRdb holds only in-frame clones, not every one. V and J calls and clone size are given by that table; D and trimming were obtained from the DNA. The table lists about 340,000 clones, just over 85% of them singletons. This receptor was taken from a woman in her 40s with acute COVID-19. The sample was PBMCs or T cells enriched from blood (not recorded which). The J gene is TRBJ1-4, the V gene TRBV28; weak D call: TRBD1 (5 bases). Written as DNA, the CDR3 is TGTGCCAGCACCTCGTACACCCCGGGGGGTGAAAAACTGTTTTTT. It yields the protein CASTSYTPGGEKLFF.